Below, 11 T cell receptor beta chains from the same sample are listed, as sequenced in a study of T cell changes during pregnancy in multiple sclerosis. The data were produced by immunoSEQ multiplex PCR, yet TCRdb's version contains in-frame clones alone and is incomplete. The table shows roughly 71,000 clones, with about 94% occurring only once. This sample comprised peripheral blood, obtained in the first trimester of pregnancy. The receptors were gathered from a female donor in good health, enrolled as a control in a pregnancy study.

The chain combines TRBV6-1 with TRBJ2-1; 9 nucleotides agree with TRBD2. Germline trimming cut 2 bases from V and 2 bases from J; bases unmatched to any gene: 1. The CDR3 is 15 amino acids. The germline V gene has CDR1 MNHNS and CDR2 SASEGT. The CDR3 DNA is TGTGCCAGCAGTGAATTAGCGGGAGCCTACAATGAGCAGTTCTTC. This encodes CASSELAGAYNEQFF.

This clone was observed a single time. V gene TRBV11-2 combines with J gene TRBJ2-3; D perhaps matches TRBD2 (5 bases). Trimming took 5 bases from V and 8 from J, leaving 8 bases between them. The V gene's germline CDR1 is SGHAT and CDR2 FQNNGV. The CDR3 consists of 11 residues. In DNA form, the CDR3 reads TGTGCCAGCAGCGCCGGGGTTACGCAGTATTTT. Amino acid sequence: CASSAGVTQYF.

The chain employs TRBV7-2 and TRBJ1-1; 8 nucleotides agree with TRBD1. The CDR3 sequence is 15 residues long. Germline V gives CDR1 SGHTA, CDR2 FQGNSA. J lost 4 bases, V lost 1 base, and 5 bases had no gene match. In DNA form, the CDR3 reads TGTGCCAGCAGCTTAGTAACAGGGGGTGGCACTGAAGCTTTCTTT. This sequence encodes CASSLVTGGGTEAFF.

This clone has more than one count but fewer than ten. The CDR3 nucleotides read TGTGCCAGCAGTGCGGACCGGGGTGGGGAGAGGACAGATACGCAGTATTTT. Translation: CASSADRGGERTDTQYF. The J gene is TRBJ2-3, the V gene TRBV27; possibly TRBD2 for D (5 bases). This CDR3 is 17 amino acids long. The germline V and J ends were trimmed by 5 bases and 3 bases, with 21 bases remaining between them. Per the germline V gene, CDR1 is MNHEY and CDR2 is SMNVEV (reference sequence).

This clone appeared a single time. The chain joins TRBV6-5 to TRBJ2-2, with TRBD2 matching 8 bases. This CDR3 region has 15 residues. Germline V gives CDR1 MNHEY, CDR2 SVGAGI. The V and J ends lost 10 bases and 6 bases, in that order; junction bases with no gene match: 13. The CDR3 is CAISRAGGSPGELFF. The CDR3 nucleotides read TGTGCCATCTCGAGGGCGGGAGGATCCCCCGGGGAGCTGTTTTTT.

V is TRBV6-1 and J is TRBJ2-7; 8 nucleotides align to TRBD1. Per germline, CDR1 MNHNS and CDR2 SASEGT. CDR3 size: 15 residues. Trimming at V came to 0 bases and at J to 5 bases, leaving 6 bases not matched to a gene. As DNA, the CDR3 is TGTGCCAGCAGTGAAGCGCGGCAGGGGGCGGACGAGCAGTACTTC. Translated: CASSEARQGADEQYF.

The chain uses TRBV6-5 and TRBJ2-7; TRBD1 aligns across 9 bases. Germline V lookup: CDR1 MNHEY, CDR2 SVGAGI. The V segment lost 6 bases and the J segment 4 bases; nucleotides outside the gene matches: 10. The CDR3 consists of 15 residues. CDR3 coding DNA: TGTGCCAGCAGAAGATACCGGGACAGGGCGTACGAGCAGTACTTC. The encoded protein is CASRRYRDRAYEQYF.

This clone was observed a single time. The rearrangement uses TRBV6-5 and TRBJ2-2; D might be TRBD1 (6 bases). The CDR3 sequence is 15 residues long. The ends were cut back, 8 bases at V and 2 bases at J, with 15 bases in the middle. From germline, CDR1 is MNHEY and CDR2 SVGAGI. Written as DNA, the CDR3 is TGTGCCAGCGCATTAGGCAGGGGAAACACCGGGGAGCTGTTTTTT. It yields the protein CASALGRGNTGELFF.

J is TRBJ1-5 and V is TRBV5-6; no clear D gene. Trimming left V 2 bases short and J 3 bases short, with 12 bases between. The germline V gene has CDR1 SGHDT and CDR2 YYEEEE. CDR3 size: 15 residues. The CDR3 loop reads CASSFGKILNQPQHF. In nucleotides, the CDR3 is TGTGCCAGCAGCTTCGGGAAAATTCTCAATCAGCCCCAGCATTTT. The whole variable domain, filled in from reference TRBV5-6 and TRBJ1-5, reads DAGVTQSPTHLIKTRGQQVTLRCSPKSGHDTVSWYQQALGQGPQFIFQYYEEEERQRGNFPDRFSGHQFPNYSSELNVNALLLGDSALYLCASSFGKILNQPQHFGDGTRLSIL.

The chain combines TRBV5-6 with TRBJ2-5; D is ambiguous. V was pared by 0 bases and J by 5 bases, with 8 bases between. The CDR3 is 13 amino acids. Germline V gene sequence: CDR1 SGHDT, CDR2 YYEEEE. The CDR3 DNA is TGTGCCAGCAGCTTGGGAGCCGGGGAGACCCAGTACTTC. It specifies CASSLGAGETQYF.

The chain uses TRBV30 and TRBJ2-2; 8 bases fit TRBD1. There are 14 residues in the CDR3. From germline, CDR1 is GTSNPN and CDR2 SVGIG (reference sequence). Trimming removed 0 bases from V and 7 bases from J; junction bases left unmatched: 4. The DNA for the CDR3 is TGTGCCTGGAGTGTATACAGGGGGGTCGGGGAGCTGTTTTTT. Its protein is CAWSVYRGVGELFF.